This T cell receptor beta chain came from a study of T cell responses to AZD1222 COVID-19 vaccine. Study-wide results and limits: Unmutated regions of variants are reportedly targeted by nearly half of spike-specific TCRs. The donors showed a predominance of white British ancestry and of females, with possible underestimation of clonal diversity.

The protocol was immunoSEQ multiplex PCR, while the TCRdb copy is restricted to in-frame clones and leaves out a portion. Among about 85,000 clones, roughly 85% were seen once, and the ten largest hold about 7.7%. Only a few counts were recorded for this clone. The antigen remains unidentified. The CDR3 extends over 13 amino acids. V gave up 0 bases and J gave up 8 bases, with 10 bases separating them. Per the germline V gene, CDR1 is KGHSY and CDR2 is FQNENV. The sample consisted of peripheral blood, taken on day 0 of AZD1222 vaccination. The sequence came from an adult in good health. This rearrangement joins TRBV16 to TRBJ1-2; possible D gene TRBD1, 6 bases. CDR3 amino acids: CASSQSDSGGYTF. Here the CDR3 DNA reads TGTGCCAGCAGCCAATCGGACAGCGGGGGCTACACCTTC.